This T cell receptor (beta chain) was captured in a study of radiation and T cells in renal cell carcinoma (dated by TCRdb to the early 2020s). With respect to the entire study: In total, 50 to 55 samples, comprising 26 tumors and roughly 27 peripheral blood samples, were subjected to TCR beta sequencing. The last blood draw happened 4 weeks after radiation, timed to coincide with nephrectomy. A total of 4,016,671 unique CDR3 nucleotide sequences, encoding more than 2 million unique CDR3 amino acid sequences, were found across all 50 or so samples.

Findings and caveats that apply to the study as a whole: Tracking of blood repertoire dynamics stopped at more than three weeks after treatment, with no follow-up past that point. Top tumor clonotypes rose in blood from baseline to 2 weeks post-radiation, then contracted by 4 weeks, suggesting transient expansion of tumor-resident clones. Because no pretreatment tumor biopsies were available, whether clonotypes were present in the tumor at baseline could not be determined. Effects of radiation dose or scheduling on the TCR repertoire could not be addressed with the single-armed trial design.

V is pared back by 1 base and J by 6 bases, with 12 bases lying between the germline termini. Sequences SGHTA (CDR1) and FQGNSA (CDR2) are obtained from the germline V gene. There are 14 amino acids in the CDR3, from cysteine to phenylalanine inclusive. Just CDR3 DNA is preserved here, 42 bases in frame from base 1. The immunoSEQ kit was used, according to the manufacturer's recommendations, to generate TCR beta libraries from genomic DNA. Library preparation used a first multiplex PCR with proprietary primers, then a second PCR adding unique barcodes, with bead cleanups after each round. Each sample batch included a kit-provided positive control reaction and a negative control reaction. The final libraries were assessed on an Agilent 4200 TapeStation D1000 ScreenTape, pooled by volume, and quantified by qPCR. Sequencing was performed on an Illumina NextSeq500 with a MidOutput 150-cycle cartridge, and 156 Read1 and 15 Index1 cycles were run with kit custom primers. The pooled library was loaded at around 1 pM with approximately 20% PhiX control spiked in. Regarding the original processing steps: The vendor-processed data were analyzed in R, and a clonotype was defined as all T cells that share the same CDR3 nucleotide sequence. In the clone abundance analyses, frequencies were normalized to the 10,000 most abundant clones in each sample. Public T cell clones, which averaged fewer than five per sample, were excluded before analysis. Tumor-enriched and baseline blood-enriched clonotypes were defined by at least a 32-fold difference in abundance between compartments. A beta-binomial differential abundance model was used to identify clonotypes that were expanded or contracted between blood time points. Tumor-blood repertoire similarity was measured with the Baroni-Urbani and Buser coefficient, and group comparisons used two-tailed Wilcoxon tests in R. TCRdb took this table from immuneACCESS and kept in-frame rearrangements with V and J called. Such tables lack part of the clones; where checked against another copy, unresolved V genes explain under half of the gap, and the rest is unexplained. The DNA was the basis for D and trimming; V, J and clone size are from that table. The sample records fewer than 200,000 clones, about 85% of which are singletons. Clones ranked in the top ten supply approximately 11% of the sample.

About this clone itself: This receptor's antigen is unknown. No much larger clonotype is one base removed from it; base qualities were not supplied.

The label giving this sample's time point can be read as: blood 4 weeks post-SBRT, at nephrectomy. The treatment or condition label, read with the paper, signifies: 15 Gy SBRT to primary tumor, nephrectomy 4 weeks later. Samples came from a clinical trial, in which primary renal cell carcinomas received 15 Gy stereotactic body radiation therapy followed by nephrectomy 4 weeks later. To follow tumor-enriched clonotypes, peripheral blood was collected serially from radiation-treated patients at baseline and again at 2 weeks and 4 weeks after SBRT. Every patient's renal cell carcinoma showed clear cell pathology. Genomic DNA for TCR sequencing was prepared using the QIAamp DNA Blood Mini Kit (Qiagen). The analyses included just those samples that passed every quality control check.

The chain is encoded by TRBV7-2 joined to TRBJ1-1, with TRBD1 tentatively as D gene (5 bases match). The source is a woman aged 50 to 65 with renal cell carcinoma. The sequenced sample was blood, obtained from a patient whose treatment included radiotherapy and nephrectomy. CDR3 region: CASSLDGAVAEAFF. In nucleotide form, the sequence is TGTGCCAGCAGCTTAGACGGGGCGGTCGCTGAAGCTTTCTTT. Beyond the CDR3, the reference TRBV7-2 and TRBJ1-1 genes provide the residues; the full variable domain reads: GAGVSQSPSNKVTEKGKDVELRCDPISGHTALYWYRQSLGQGLEFLIYFQGNSAPDKSGLPSDRFSAERTGGSVSTLTIQRTQQEDSAVYLCASSLDGAVAEAFFGQGTRLTVV.